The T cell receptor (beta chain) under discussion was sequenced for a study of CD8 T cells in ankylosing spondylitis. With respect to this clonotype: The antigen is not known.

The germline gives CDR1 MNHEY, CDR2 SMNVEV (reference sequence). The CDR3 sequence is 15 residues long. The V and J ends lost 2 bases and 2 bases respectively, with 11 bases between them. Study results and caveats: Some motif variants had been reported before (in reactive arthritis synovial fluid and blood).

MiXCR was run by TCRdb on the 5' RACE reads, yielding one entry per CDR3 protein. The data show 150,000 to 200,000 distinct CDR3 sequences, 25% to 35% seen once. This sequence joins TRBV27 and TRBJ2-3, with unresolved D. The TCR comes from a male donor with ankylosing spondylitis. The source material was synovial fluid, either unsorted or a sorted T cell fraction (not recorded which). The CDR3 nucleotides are TGTGCCAGCAGTTTACGTTCACGGATCACAGATACGCAGTATTTT. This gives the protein CASSLRSRITDTQYF.